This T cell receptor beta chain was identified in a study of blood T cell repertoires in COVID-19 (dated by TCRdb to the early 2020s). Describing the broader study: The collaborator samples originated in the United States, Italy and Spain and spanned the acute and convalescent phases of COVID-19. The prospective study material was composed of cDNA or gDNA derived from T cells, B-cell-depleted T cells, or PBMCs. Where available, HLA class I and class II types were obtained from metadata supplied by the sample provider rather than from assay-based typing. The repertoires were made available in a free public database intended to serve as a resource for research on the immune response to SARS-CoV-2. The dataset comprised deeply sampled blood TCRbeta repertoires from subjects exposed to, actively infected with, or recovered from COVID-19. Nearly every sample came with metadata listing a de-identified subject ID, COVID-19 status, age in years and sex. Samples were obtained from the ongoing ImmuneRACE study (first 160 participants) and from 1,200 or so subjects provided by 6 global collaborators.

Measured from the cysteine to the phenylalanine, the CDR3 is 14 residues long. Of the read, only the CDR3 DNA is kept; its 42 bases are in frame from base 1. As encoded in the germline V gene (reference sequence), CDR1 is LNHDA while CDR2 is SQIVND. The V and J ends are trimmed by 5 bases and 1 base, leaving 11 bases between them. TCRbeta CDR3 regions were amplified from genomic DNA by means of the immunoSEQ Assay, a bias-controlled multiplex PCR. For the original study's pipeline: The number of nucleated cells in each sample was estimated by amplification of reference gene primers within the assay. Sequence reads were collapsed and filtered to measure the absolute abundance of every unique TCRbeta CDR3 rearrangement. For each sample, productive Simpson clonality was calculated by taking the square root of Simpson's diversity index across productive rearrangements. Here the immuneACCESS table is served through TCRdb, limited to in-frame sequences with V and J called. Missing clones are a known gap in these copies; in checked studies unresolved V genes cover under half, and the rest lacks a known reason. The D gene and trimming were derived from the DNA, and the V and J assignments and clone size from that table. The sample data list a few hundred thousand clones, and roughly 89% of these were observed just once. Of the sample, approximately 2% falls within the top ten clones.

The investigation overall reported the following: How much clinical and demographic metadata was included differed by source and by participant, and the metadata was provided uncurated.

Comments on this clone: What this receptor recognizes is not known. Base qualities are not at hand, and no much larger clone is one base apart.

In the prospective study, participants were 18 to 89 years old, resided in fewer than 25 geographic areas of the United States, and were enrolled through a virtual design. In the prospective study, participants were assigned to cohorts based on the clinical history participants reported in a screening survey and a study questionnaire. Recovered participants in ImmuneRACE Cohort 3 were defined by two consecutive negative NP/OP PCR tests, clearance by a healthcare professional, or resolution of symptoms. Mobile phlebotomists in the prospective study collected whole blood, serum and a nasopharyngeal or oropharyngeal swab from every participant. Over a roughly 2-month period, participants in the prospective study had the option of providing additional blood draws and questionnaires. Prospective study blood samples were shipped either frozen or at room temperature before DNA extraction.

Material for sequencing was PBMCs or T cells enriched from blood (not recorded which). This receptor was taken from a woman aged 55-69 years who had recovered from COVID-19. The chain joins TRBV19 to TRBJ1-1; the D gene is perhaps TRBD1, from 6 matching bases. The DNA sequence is TGTGCCAGTAGTTGGGGGCCCCGGAACACTGAAGCTTTCTTT. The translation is CASSWGPRNTEAFF.